Below, 21 T cell receptor beta chains from the same sample are listed, as sequenced in a study of cytomegalovirus exposure and HLA in healthy donors. Repertoires were generated with immunoSEQ multiplex PCR, while TCRdb's copy carries only in-frame clones and drops some. The sample lists 280,000 or so clones; approximately 88% were seen once. Specimen: PBMCs. The receptors stem from a woman under 30 in good health and CMV-seronegative.

The chain joins TRBV28 to TRBJ2-2; TRBD1 aligns across 10 bases. The J segment lost 8 bases and the V segment lost 6 bases, leaving 9 bases of the junction unmatched. Germline assignment: CDR1 MDHEN and CDR2 SYDVKM. CDR3 length: 15 residues. CDR3 protein: CASRGPGTGAGELFF. Here the CDR3 DNA reads TGTGCCAGCAGGGGCCCCGGGACAGGGGCAGGGGAGCTGTTTTTT.

The gene calls are TRBV28 and TRBJ1-1, with a tentative D call TRBD1 (5 bases). Germline V gene data show CDR1 as MDHEN and CDR2 as SYDVKM. The CDR3 spans 14 residues. V was pared by 7 bases and J by 2 bases, with 14 bases between. As DNA, the CDR3 is TGTGCCAGCACCAAACCAGGGTTCAACACTGAAGCTTTCTTT. As protein: CASTKPGFNTEAFF.

This sequence joins TRBV5-6 and TRBJ2-7; 10 bases map to TRBD1. CDR1 and CDR2 from the germline V gene are SGHDT and YYEEEE. V was clipped by 4 bases and J by 5 bases; unmatched bases: 3. This CDR3 contains 13 residues. CDR3 sequence reads: CASSAGTGDEQYF. As DNA, the CDR3 is TGTGCCAGCAGCGCCGGGACAGGGGACGAGCAGTACTTC.

The chain recombines TRBV4-3 with TRBJ1-5; D not certain. V was clipped by 5 bases and J by 0 bases, with 5 bases between them. CDR1 LGHNA and CDR2 YSLEER come from the germline V gene. The CDR3 sequence is 13 residues long. The CDR3 spells CASSLNSNQPQHF. CDR3 nucleotides: TGCGCCAGCAGCTTAAATAGCAATCAGCCCCAGCATTTT.

V gene TRBV11-2 combines with J gene TRBJ1-2; D ambiguous. The germline V gene has CDR1 SGHAT and CDR2 FQNNGV. The V end was cut by 0 bases, the J end by 8 bases, with 10 bases between. The CDR3 has 13 amino acids. CDR3 nucleotides: TGTGCCAGCAGCTTAGATCCTCTGCGGGGCTACACCTTC. It codes for CASSLDPLRGYTF. Complete variable domain (other parts from reference TRBV11-2 and TRBJ1-2): EAGVAQSPRYKIIEKRQSVAFWCNPISGHATLYWYQQILGQGPKLLIQFQNNGVVDDSQLPKDRFSAERLKGVDSTLKIQPAKLEDSAVYLCASSLDPLRGYTFGSGTRLTVV.

The chain has TRBV5-1 and TRBJ1-1, with 8 bases aligning to TRBD1. The CDR3 length is 19 residues. V dropped 3 bases and J dropped 0; count of bases not matched to a gene: 16. Germline lookup yields CDR1 SGHRS and CDR2 YFSETQ. In DNA form, the CDR3 reads TGCGCCAGCAGCTCGCCTCCAGACAGGGGCAACGAGATGAACACTGAAGCTTTCTTT. Its protein product is CASSSPPDRGNEMNTEAFF.

The rearrangement joins TRBV9 to TRBJ2-1; TRBD2 matches at 8 bases. Germline values: CDR1 SGDLS, CDR2 YYNGEE. The CDR3 is 13 residues long. Losses at the gene ends were 6 bases for V and 7 bases for J; bases not matched to a gene: 6. The CDR3 loop reads CASNLAGLNEQFF. DNA for the CDR3: TGTGCCAGCAACCTAGCGGGTTTGAATGAGCAGTTCTTC.

V usage is TRBV4-3 and J usage is TRBJ2-2; D gene unclear. Looked up from germline, CDR1 is LGHNA and CDR2 is YSLEER. The CDR3 has 15 residues. V was shortened by 0 bases and J by 6 bases, with 11 bases between the two germline ends. CDR3 DNA: TGCGCCAGCAGCCAAGATAGGTCCCTAGCCGGGGAGCTGTTTTTT. This codes for CASSQDRSLAGELFF.

The chain combines TRBV28 with TRBJ1-1; 7 nucleotides line up with TRBD1. The V gene's germline CDR1 is MDHEN and CDR2 SYDVKM. Trimming cost V 6 bases and J 7 bases; bases outside gene matches: 11. This CDR3 is 14 amino acids long. CDR3 in amino acids: CASSLDRWFSEAFF. The DNA of the CDR3 is TGTGCCAGCAGCCTGGACAGGTGGTTCAGTGAAGCTTTCTTT.

J is TRBJ2-3 and V is TRBV7-2; D is possibly TRBD2 (6 bases). CDR1 and CDR2 (germline): SGHTA, FQGNSA. V was pared by 2 bases and J by 1 base, with 16 bases between. The CDR3 has 17 amino acids. The CDR3 bases are TGTGCCAGCAGCTTACGCCTACGGGAGCTGGGCACAGATACGCAGTATTTT. Amino acids: CASSLRLRELGTDTQYF.

The chain combines TRBV30 with TRBJ2-7; D might be TRBD2 (5 bases). The V gene lost 0 bases and the J gene lost 3 bases, with 6 bases spanning the gap. Germline CDR1 GTSNPN, CDR2 SVGIG (reference sequence). The CDR3 sequence is 12 residues long. This chain's CDR3 is CAWSVRDYEQYF. The CDR3 DNA follows: TGTGCCTGGAGTGTTCGGGACTACGAGCAGTACTTC.

The chain recombines TRBV28 with TRBJ2-1; the D gene is possibly TRBD1 (6 bases). The CDR3 length is 14 residues. V was cut by 2 bases and J by 3 bases, with 8 bases left in between. CDR1 MDHEN and CDR2 SYDVKM come from the germline V gene. This CDR3 reads CASSLPDSYNEQFF. CDR3 bases: TGTGCCAGCAGTTTACCGGACAGCTACAATGAGCAGTTCTTC. The entire variable domain, with the rest obtained from reference TRBV28 and TRBJ2-1, is as follows: DVKVTQSSRYLVKRTGEKVFLECVQDMDHENMFWYRQDPGLGLRLIYFSYDVKMKEKGDIPEGYSVSREKKERFSLILESASTNQTSMYLCASSLPDSYNEQFFGPGTRLTVL.

V is TRBV2 and J is TRBJ2-2; 11 nucleotides match TRBD2. Looked up from germline, CDR1 is SNHLY and CDR2 is FYNNEI. The CDR3 covers 14 residues. J gave up 2 bases and V 9 bases, and 2 bases lay outside the gene matches. Written as DNA, the CDR3 is TGTGCCAGTGGGACTAGCGGTAACACCGGGGAGCTGTTTTTT. Protein: CASGTSGNTGELFF.

J is TRBJ2-1 and V is TRBV27; maybe TRBD1 (5 bases). Trimming pared 6 bases from V and 9 bases from J, leaving 12 bases between. There are 12 residues in the CDR3. Germline CDR1 is MNHEY and CDR2 is SMNVEV (reference sequence). CDR3 amino acids: CASRGGAGEQFF. The CDR3 DNA reads TGTGCCAGCAGAGGTGGGGCCGGTGAGCAGTTCTTC.

With regard to this clone: At one end, the junction sequence differs from germline, possibly due to a read error. The chain carries TRBV7-7 and TRBJ2-7; possible D gene TRBD2, 6 bases. The CDR3 is 16 amino acids. CDR1 and CDR2 from the germline V gene are SSHAT and FNYEAQ (reference sequence). The CDR3 DNA sequence: TGTGCTAGCAGCTTAGGAGCGGGTCCTGACCTCTACGAGCAGTACTTC. Amino acid sequence: CASSLGAGPDLYEQYF.

This clone was picked up one time. This chain links TRBV7-2 with TRBJ2-3; possibly TRBD2 for D (6 bases). V shed 5 bases and J shed 9 bases, with 12 bases lying between them. CDR3 size: 12 residues. From germline, CDR1 is SGHTA and CDR2 FQGNSA. The CDR3 bases are TGTGCCAGCAGCCCTGTGGCGGGAACGCAGTATTTT. Residues: CASSPVAGTQYF.

This CDR3 is CASSRTVLSTDTQYF. The CDR3 region has the DNA TGCGCCAGCAGCCGGACAGTCCTAAGCACAGATACGCAGTATTTT. The V gene is TRBV5-1, the J gene TRBJ2-3, with D possibly matching TRBD1 (6 bases). The length of the CDR3 is 15 residues. From germline, CDR1 is SGHRS and CDR2 YFSETQ. V was pared by 4 bases and J by 0 bases, with 12 bases between.

The chain carries TRBV13 and TRBJ2-1; TRBD2 matches at 9 bases. V lost 5 bases to trimming and J lost 10 bases; unmatched junction nucleotides: 6. The CDR3 is made up of 13 amino acids. Germline CDR1 reads PRHDT; CDR2 reads FYEKMQ (reference sequence). The chain's CDR3 is CASSPLAGEEQFF. CDR3 in DNA: TGTGCCAGCAGCCCTTTAGCGGGAGAAGAGCAGTTCTTC.

This chain links TRBV7-3 with TRBJ2-7; 11 bases are a match to TRBD1. Per the germline V gene, CDR1 is SGHTA and CDR2 is FQGTGA. Trimming took 5 bases from V and 2 from J; bases not matched to a gene: 5. The CDR3 has 15 amino acids. The CDR3 DNA reads TGTGCCAGCAGCAGGGGACAGGGGGGTACCTACGAGCAGTACTTC. Translating it yields CASSRGQGGTYEQYF.

This sequence joins TRBV9 and TRBJ1-3; D gene unclear. Germline-derived CDR1 and CDR2 are SGDLS and YYNGEE. The CDR3 spans 16 residues. Deletions cut 0 bases from V and 0 bases from J, with 10 bases between. CDR3 amino acids: CASSVGAGSSGNTIYF. As DNA, the CDR3 is TGTGCCAGCAGCGTAGGGGCTGGGTCCTCTGGAAACACCATATATTTT.

CDR3 nucleotide sequence: TGTGCCATCAGTACTTTAGAAACTCCGAACACCGGGGAGCTGTTTTTT. This sequence encodes CAISTLETPNTGELFF. The chain carries TRBV10-3 and TRBJ2-2; the D is unclear. Trimming left V 5 bases short and J 0 bases short, with 13 bases between. The germline CDR1 and CDR2 sequences are ENHRY and SYGVKD. CDR3 size: 16 residues.